These 13 T cell receptor beta chains came from one sample sequenced in a study of blood T cell repertoires in COVID-19 (dated by TCRdb to the early 2020s). To prepare the library, the immunoSEQ multiplex PCR assay was applied. What TCRdb holds here is the immuneACCESS table cut down to in-frame rearrangements. Part of the clones is not present; checked against another copy, under half of the missing clones reflect an unresolved V gene, and the others are unexplained. The sample has around 140,000 clones on record, 80% to 90% of them singletons. In total, the top ten clones hold under 7.5% of the sample. The material sequenced was peripheral blood. The receptors derive from a man older than 75 with acute or convalescent COVID-19.

This clone was detected only a few times. The V gene is TRBV7-9, the J gene TRBJ2-7, with a weak D call TRBD1 (8 bases). The CDR3 totals 15 residues. V was pared by 5 bases and J by 5 bases, with 19 bases between. Looked up from germline, CDR1 is SEHNR and CDR2 is FQNEAQ (reference sequence). CDR3 bases: TGTGCCAGCAGCCCCGGACAGGGAGGGAGTGACGAGCAGTACTTC. Translating gives CASSPGQGGSDEQYF. The whole variable domain, remainder taken from reference TRBV7-9 and TRBJ2-7, is DTGVSQNPRHKITKRGQNVTFRCDPISEHNRLYWYRQTLGQGPEFLTYFQNEAQLEKSRLLSDRFSAERPKGSFSTLEIQRTEQGDSAMYLCASSPGQGGSDEQYFGPGTRLTVT.

This rearrangement joins TRBV25-1 to TRBJ2-7, with D perhaps TRBD2 (5 bases). The CDR3 covers 12 residues. The germline CDR1 and CDR2 sequences are MGHDK and SYGVNS. V lost 4 bases, J lost 3 bases, and 7 bases lay in between. The CDR3 DNA follows: TGTGCCAGCAGTGTGACTAACTACGAGCAGTACTTC. It specifies CASSVTNYEQYF.

The chain links TRBV7-9 to TRBJ2-7; D is perhaps TRBD2 (6 bases). The CDR3 extends over 13 amino acids. With 3 bases removed from V and 3 bases from J, the gap between germline ends came to 9 bases. Germline V CDR1 and CDR2: SEHNR, FQNEAQ (reference sequence). The CDR3 region has the DNA TGTGCCAGCAGCTTTTTCGGGGGCTACGAGCAGTACTTC. Protein sequence: CASSFFGGYEQYF.

The chain recombines TRBV19 with TRBJ1-5; D is possibly TRBD1 (5 bases). Germline CDR1 LNHDA, CDR2 SQIVND (reference sequence). The V gene lost 4 bases and the J gene lost 1 base, with 11 bases spanning the gap. There are 15 residues in the CDR3. The DNA for the CDR3 is TGTGCCAGTAGTACAGCGACAGCCAGCAATCAGCCCCAGCATTTT. It translates to CASSTATASNQPQHF.

This clone has more than one count but fewer than ten. This chain connects TRBV29-1 to TRBJ2-7; 8 nucleotides line up with TRBD1. With V trimmed by 6 bases and J by 6 bases, 7 bases remained unmatched. The length of the CDR3 is 12 residues. From germline, CDR1 is SQVTM and CDR2 ANQGSEA. Written as DNA, the CDR3 is TGCAGCGTGTCAGGGGGCGCGGCCGAGCAGTACTTC. This sequence encodes CSVSGGAAEQYF.

This chain uses TRBV30 with TRBJ1-2; weak D call: TRBD1 (5 bases). The germline CDR1 and CDR2 sequences are GTSNPN and SVGIG (reference sequence). V lost 3 bases to trimming and J lost 6 bases, with 14 bases between them. This CDR3 region has 13 residues. The CDR3 here is CAWSREGRNGYTF. As DNA, the CDR3 is TGTGCCTGGAGCAGGGAGGGGCGGAATGGCTACACCTTC.

The V call is TRBV28, the J call TRBJ1-2; 10 positions match TRBD1. In germline, CDR1 is MDHEN, CDR2 SYDVKM. The CDR3 consists of 15 residues. The junction had 8 bases not matched to a gene; V was cut back by 6 bases and J by 4 bases. CDR3 sequence reads: CASRTTGGAIYGYTF. CDR3 DNA sequence: TGTGCCAGCAGGACGACAGGGGGCGCAATCTATGGCTACACCTTC.

The chain uses TRBV11-3 and TRBJ2-5; 7 positions agree with TRBD1. The junction had 7 bases not matched to a gene; V was cut back by 5 bases and J by 1 base. The CDR3 has 15 amino acids. Germline CDR1 is SGHNT and CDR2 is YENEEA. Here the CDR3 reads CASSAGTASQETQYF. The CDR3 DNA reads TGTGCCAGCAGCGCAGGGACAGCGAGCCAAGAGACCCAGTACTTC. Combining the CDR3 with reference TRBV11-3 and TRBJ2-5 gives the whole variable domain EAGVVQSPRYKIIEKKQPVAFWCNPISGHNTLYWYLQNLGQGPELLIRYENEEAVDDSQLPKDRFSAERLKGVDSTLKIQPAELGDSAVYLCASSAGTASQETQYFGPGTRLLVL.

The chain employs TRBV5-1 and TRBJ1-1; D ambiguous. The CDR3 runs 13 residues. V was trimmed by 3 bases and J by 2 bases, leaving 8 bases between them. Germline V CDR1 and CDR2: SGHRS, YFSETQ. The CDR3 sequence: CASSSTPNTEAFF. CDR3 coding DNA: TGCGCCAGCAGCTCGACACCAAACACTGAAGCTTTCTTT.

The CDR3 DNA is TGTGCCAGCAGCGTAACAGGGGTCAGCTCCTACGAGCAGTACTTC. Protein: CASSVTGVSSYEQYF. This chain connects TRBV9 to TRBJ2-7; 7 bases are a match to TRBD1. Trimming at V came to 1 base and at J to 0 bases, leaving 4 bases not matched to a gene. This CDR3 region has 15 residues. Germline lookup yields CDR1 SGDLS and CDR2 YYNGEE. The whole variable domain, remainder taken from reference TRBV9 and TRBJ2-7, is DSGVTQTPKHLITATGQRVTLRCSPRSGDLSVYWYQQSLDQGLQFLIQYYNGEERAKGNILERFSAQQFPDLHSELNLSSLELGDSALYFCASSVTGVSSYEQYFGPGTRLTVT.

This chain joins TRBV27 and TRBJ2-1, with TRBD2 matching over 9 bases. CDR1 is MNHEY, CDR2 SMNVEV, per germline (reference sequence). The CDR3 spans 15 residues. The V and J ends lost 7 bases and 8 bases, in that order; junction bases with no gene match: 12. CDR3 protein: CASTSGTSIGHEQFF. The CDR3, as DNA: TGTGCCAGCACCTCCGGGACTAGCATAGGGCATGAGCAGTTCTTC.

The rearrangement links TRBV27 to TRBJ2-1, with D tentatively TRBD1 (6 bases). V shed 5 bases and J shed 11 bases, with 19 bases lying between them. This CDR3 comprises 14 residues. Germline V lookup: CDR1 MNHEY, CDR2 SMNVEV (reference sequence). The DNA for the CDR3 is TGTGCCAGCAGTCCCAACCCCGCCGGGACAAAGCAGTTCTTC. The encoded protein is CASSPNPAGTKQFF.

This chain joins TRBV19 and TRBJ1-4; D possibly corresponds to TRBD1 (5 bases). The V and J ends lost 4 bases and 8 bases respectively, with 17 bases between them. Looked up from germline, CDR1 is LNHDA and CDR2 is SQIVND (reference sequence). CDR3 size: 15 residues. The CDR3 reads CASSRSVGAGEKLFF. CDR3 DNA: TGTGCCAGTAGTAGGTCTGTTGGGGCCGGGGAAAAACTGTTTTTT.